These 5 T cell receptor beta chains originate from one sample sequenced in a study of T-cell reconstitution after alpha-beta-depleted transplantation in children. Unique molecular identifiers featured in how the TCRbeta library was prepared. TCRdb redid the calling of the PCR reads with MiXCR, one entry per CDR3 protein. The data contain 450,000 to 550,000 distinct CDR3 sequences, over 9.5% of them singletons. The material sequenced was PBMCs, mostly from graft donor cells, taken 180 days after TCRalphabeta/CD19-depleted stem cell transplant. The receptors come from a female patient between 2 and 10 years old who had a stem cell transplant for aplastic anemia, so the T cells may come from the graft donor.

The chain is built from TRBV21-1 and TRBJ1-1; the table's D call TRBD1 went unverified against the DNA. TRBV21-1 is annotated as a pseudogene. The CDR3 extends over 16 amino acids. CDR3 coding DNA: TGTGCCAGCAGCAAGGGACAGGGTCTAATGAACACTGAAGCTTTCTTT. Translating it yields CASSKGQGLMNTEAFF.

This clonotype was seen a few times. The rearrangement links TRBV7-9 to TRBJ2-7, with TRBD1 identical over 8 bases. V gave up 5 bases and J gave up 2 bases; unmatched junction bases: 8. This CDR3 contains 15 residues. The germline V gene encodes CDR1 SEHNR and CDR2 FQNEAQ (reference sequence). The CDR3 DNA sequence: TGTGCCAGCAGCCCAGTCCTACAGGGGGCCTACGAGCAGTACTTC. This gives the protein CASSPVLQGAYEQYF. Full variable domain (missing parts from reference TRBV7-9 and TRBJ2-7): DTGVSQNPRHKITKRGQNVTFRCDPISEHNRLYWYRQTLGQGPEFLTYFQNEAQLEKSRLLSDRFSAERPKGSFSTLEIQRTEQGDSAMYLCASSPVLQGAYEQYFGPGTRLTVT.

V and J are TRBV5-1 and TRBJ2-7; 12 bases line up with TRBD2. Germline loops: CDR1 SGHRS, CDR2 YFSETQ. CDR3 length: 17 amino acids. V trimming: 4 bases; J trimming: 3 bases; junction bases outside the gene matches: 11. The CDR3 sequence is CASSPVALAGGNYEQYF. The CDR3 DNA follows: TGCGCCAGCAGCCCGGTGGCCCTAGCGGGAGGGAACTACGAGCAGTACTTC.

CDR3 loop: CASSPWKGELFF. In DNA form, the CDR3 reads TGTGCCAGCAGCCCCTGGAAGGGGGAGCTGTTTTTT. This chain connects TRBV7-9 to TRBJ2-2; D remains ambiguous. The CDR3 has 12 residues. Trimming took off 5 bases at V and 8 bases at J, with 9 bases between the two ends. Germline V gene sequence: CDR1 SEHNR, CDR2 FQNEAQ (reference sequence).

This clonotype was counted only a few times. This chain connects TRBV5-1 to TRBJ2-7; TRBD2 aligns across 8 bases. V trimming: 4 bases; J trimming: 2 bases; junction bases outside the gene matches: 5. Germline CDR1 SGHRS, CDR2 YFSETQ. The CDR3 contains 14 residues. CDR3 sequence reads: CASSQPGGAYEQYV. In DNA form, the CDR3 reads TGCGCCAGCAGCCAACCGGGGGGGGCCTACGAGCAGTACGTC.